This entry concerns a single TCR beta chain. No antigen is known for it. The data were obtained in a study of cytomegalovirus exposure and HLA in healthy donors. Findings and caveats of the study: Confirmation was obtained in vitro that a few CMV-associated chains are specific for CMV antigens. The authors excluded some V segments, including TRBV6-2 and TRBV6-3, as indistinguishable. Previously analyzed data showed that most TCR beta V segments were productive at a frequency of about 87% or about 30%.

The CDR3 extends over 15 amino acids. Germline V lookup: CDR1 SGHNT, CDR2 YYREEE (reference sequence). The ends lost 5 bases at V and 2 bases at J; junction bases unmatched: 6. Samples came from healthy bone marrow donors. Researchers ran the PCR with 60 Vbeta and 13 Jbeta primers. Repertoires were generated with immunoSEQ multiplex PCR, while TCRdb's copy carries only in-frame clones and drops some. The table lists roughly 250,000 clones, roughly 70% of them singletons, with 2% to 2.5% in the top ten. The chain recombines TRBV5-4 with TRBJ2-3, with 9 bases identical to TRBD1. This clonotype was sampled from a female donor in good health and CMV-seronegative. What was sequenced was PBMCs. DNA for the CDR3: TGTGCCAGCAGGAAAGGACAGGGGAACACAGATACGCAGTATTTT. Translated, it gives CASRKGQGNTDTQYF.